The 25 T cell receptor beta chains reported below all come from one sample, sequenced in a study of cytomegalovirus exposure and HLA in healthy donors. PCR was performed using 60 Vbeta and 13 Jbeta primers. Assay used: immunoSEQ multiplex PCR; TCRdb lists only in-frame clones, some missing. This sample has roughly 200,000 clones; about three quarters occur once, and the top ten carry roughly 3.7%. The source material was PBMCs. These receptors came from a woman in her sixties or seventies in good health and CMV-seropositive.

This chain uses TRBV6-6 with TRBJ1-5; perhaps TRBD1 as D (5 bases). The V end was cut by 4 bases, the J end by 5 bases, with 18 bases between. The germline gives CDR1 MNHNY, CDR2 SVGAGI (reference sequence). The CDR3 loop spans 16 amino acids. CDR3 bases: TGTGCCAGCAGTTCGGGGGTTCCCCTCGATTATCAGCCCCAGCATTTT. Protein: CASSSGVPLDYQPQHF.

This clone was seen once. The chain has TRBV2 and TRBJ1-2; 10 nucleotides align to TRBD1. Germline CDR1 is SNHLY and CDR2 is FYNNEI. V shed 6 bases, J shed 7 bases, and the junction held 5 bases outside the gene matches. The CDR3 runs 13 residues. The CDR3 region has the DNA TGTGCCAGCAGGTTCGGGACAGGGGTTGGCTACACCTTC. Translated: CASRFGTGVGYTF.

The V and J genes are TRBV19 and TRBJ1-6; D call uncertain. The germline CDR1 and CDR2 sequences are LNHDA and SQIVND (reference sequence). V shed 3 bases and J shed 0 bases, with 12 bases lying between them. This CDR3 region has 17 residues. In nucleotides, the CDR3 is TGTGCCAGTAGTATGCGGGAACCCAGCTCCTATAATTCACCCCTCCACTTT. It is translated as CASSMREPSSYNSPLHF.

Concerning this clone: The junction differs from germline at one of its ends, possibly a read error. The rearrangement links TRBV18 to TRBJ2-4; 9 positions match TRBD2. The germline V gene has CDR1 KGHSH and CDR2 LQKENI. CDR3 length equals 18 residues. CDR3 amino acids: CASSPRIAGDGAKNSQYF. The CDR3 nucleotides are TGTGCCAGCTCACCGAGAATAGCGGGAGATGGAGCCAAAAACAGTCAGTACTTC.

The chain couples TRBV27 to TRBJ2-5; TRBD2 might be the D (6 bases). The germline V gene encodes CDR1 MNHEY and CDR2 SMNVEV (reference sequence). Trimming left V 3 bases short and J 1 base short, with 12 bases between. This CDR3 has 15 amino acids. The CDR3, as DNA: TGTGCCAGCAGTTTCCGGAGGGCGTCCCAAGAGACCCAGTACTTC. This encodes CASSFRRASQETQYF.

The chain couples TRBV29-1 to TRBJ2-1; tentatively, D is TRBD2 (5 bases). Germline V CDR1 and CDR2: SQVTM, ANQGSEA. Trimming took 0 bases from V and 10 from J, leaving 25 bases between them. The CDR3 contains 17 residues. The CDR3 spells CSVEDPFWAGGSYEQFF. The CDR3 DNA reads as TGCAGCGTTGAAGATCCCTTTTGGGCAGGAGGTTCGTACGAGCAGTTCTTC.

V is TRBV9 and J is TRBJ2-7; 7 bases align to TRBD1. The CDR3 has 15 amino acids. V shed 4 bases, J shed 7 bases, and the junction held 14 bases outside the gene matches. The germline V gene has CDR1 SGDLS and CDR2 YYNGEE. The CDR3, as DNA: TGTGCCAGCAGCACCCGGACAGGCCTAATGGGGGAGCAGTACTTC. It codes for CASSTRTGLMGEQYF.

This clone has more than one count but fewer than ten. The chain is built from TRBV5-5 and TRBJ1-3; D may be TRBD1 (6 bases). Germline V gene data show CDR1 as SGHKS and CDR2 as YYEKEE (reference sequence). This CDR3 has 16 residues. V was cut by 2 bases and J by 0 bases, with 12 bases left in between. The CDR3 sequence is CASSLATGDSGNTIYF. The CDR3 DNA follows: TGTGCCAGCAGCTTAGCGACAGGAGACTCTGGAAACACCATATATTTT.

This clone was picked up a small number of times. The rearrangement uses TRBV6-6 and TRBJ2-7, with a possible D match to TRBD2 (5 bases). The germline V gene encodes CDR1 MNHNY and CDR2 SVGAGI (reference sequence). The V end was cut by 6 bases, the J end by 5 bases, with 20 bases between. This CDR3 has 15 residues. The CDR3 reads CASSPGSGLGHEQYF. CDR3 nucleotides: TGTGCCAGCAGCCCTGGTTCGGGGTTGGGCCACGAGCAGTACTTC.

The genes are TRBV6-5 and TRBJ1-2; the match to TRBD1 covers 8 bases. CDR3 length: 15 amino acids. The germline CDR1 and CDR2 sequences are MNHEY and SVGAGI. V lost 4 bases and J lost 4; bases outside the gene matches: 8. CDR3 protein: CASSSPDRESYGYTF. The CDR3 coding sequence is TGTGCCAGCAGTTCCCCGGACAGGGAAAGCTATGGCTACACCTTC.

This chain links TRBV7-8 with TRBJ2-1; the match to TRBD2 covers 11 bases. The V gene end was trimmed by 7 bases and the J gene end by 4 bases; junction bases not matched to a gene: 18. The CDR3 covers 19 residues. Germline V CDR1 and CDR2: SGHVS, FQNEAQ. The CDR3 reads CASTPLGLAGSRRYNEQFF. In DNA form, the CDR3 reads TGTGCCAGCACTCCCCTCGGACTAGCGGGTTCTAGACGATACAATGAGCAGTTCTTC.

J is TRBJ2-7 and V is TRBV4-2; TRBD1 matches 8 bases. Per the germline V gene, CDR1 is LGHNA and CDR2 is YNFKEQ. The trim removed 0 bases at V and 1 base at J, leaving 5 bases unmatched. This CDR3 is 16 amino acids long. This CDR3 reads CASSQEGRGLSYEQYF. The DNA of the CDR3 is TGTGCCAGCAGCCAAGAGGGCAGGGGGCTGTCCTACGAGCAGTACTTC.

The CDR3 DNA sequence: TGTGCCAGCAGTTGGGGTACAGGGGGCGCCGCTGGGGCCAACGTCCTGACTTTC. Amino acid sequence: CASSWGTGGAAGANVLTF. V is TRBV28 and J is TRBJ2-6, with TRBD1 matching 9 bases. The CDR3 is made up of 18 amino acids. V was pared by 4 bases and J by 2 bases, with 9 bases of the junction left unmatched. Germline lookup yields CDR1 MDHEN and CDR2 SYDVKM.

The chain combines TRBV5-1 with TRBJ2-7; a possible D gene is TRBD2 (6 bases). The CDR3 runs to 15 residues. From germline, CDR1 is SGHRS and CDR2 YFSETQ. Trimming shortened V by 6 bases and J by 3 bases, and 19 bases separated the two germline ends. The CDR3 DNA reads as TGCGCCAGCACTAATGGGGGGACCGATCTCTACGAGCAGTACTTC. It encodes CASTNGGTDLYEQYF.

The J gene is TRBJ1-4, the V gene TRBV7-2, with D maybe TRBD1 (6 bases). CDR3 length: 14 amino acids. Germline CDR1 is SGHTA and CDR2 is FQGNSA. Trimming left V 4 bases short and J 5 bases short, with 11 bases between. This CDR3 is CASSSGQLNEKLFF. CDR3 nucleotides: TGTGCCAGCAGCTCGGGACAACTAAATGAAAAACTGTTTTTT.

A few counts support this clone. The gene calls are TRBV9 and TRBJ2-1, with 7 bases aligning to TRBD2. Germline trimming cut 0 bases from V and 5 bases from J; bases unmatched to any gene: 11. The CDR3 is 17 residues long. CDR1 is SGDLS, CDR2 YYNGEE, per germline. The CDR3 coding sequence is TGTGCCAGCAGCGTAGAGCCTTCGGGCGGGGGAAACAATGAGCAGTTCTTC. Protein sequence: CASSVEPSGGGNNEQFF.

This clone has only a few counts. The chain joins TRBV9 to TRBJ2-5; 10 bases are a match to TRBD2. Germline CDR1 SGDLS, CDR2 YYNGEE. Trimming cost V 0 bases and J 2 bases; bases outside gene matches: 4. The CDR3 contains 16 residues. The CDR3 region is CASSVAASGRQETQYF. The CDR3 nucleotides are TGTGCCAGCAGCGTAGCTGCTAGCGGGAGACAAGAGACCCAGTACTTC.

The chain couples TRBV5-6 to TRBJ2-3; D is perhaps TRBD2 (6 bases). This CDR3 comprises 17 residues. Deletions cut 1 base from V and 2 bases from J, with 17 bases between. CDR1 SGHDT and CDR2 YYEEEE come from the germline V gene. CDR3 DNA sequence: TGTGCCAGCAGCTTGTCTCTCACGGGAGCTTACACAGATACGCAGTATTTT. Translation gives CASSLSLTGAYTDTQYF.

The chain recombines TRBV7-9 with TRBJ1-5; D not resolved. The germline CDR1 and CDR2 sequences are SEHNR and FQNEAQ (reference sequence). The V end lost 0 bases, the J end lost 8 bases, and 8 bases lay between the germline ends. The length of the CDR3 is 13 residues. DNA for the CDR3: TGTGCCAGCAGCTTAGCGCCGGGGAAGCCCCAGCATTTT. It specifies CASSLAPGKPQHF.

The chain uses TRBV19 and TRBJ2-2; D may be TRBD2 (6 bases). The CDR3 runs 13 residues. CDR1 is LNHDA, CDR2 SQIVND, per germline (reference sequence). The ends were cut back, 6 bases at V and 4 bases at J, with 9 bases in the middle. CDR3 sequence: CASRGGSTGELFF. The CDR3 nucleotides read TGTGCCAGTAGGGGGGGTAGCACCGGGGAGCTGTTTTTT.

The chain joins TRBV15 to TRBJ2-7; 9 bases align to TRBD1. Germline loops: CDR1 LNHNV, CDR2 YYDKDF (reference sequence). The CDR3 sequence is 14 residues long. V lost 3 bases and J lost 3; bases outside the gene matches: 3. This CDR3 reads CATSRRTGDYEQYF. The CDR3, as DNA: TGTGCCACCAGCAGGCGGACAGGGGACTACGAGCAGTACTTC.

The CDR3 is CASRRGQDYEQYF. In DNA form, the CDR3 reads TGTGCCAGCAGGAGGGGACAGGACTACGAGCAGTACTTC. This chain uses TRBV2 with TRBJ2-7; 8 bases fit TRBD1. The J segment lost 3 bases and the V segment lost 6 bases, leaving 4 bases of the junction unmatched. CDR1 SNHLY and CDR2 FYNNEI come from the germline V gene. CDR3 length equals 13 residues.

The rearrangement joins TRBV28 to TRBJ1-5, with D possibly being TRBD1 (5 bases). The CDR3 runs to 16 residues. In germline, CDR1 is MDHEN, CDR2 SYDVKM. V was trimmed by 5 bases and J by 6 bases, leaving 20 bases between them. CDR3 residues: CASSLERGGGRQPQHF. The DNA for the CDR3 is TGTGCCAGCAGTCTAGAGAGGGGAGGAGGGCGTCAGCCCCAGCATTTT.

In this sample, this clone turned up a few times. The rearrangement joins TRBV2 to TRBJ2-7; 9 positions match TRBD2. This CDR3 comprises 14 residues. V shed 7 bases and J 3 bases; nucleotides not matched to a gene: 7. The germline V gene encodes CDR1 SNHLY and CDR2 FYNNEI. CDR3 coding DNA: TGTGCCAGCACCCTGAGACTAGCGGTCTACGAGCAGTACTTC. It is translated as CASTLRLAVYEQYF.

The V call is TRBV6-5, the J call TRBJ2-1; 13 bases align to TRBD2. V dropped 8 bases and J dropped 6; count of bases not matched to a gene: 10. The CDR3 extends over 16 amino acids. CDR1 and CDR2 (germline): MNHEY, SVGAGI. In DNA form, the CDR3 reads TGTGCCAGCTGTTTATCCGGGACTAGCGGGACCAATGAGCAGTTCTTC. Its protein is CASCLSGTSGTNEQFF.